This TCR beta chain was obtained from a study of cytomegalovirus exposure and HLA in healthy donors. Overall study results and limits: After further analysis at a later stage, 16,951 TCR beta sequences were associated with HLA alleles at 0.05 false discovery rate. Immune exposure data for these donors was limited to CMV serostatus.

Amplification used 60 Vbeta primers and 13 Jbeta primers. Authors' processing steps: Later, 65 million to 90 million unique TCR beta chains were counted in an analysis, and around 11 million of them were shared. Repertoires were generated with immunoSEQ multiplex PCR, while TCRdb's copy carries only in-frame clones and drops some. V and J calls and clone size are as listed in that table; D and trimming were resolved from the DNA. Of 200,000 to 250,000 clones listed, around four fifths are singletons. V was pared by 2 bases and J by 7 bases, with 5 bases of the junction left unmatched. CDR1 is SGHRS, CDR2 YFSETQ, per germline. This CDR3 contains 15 residues. Note on this clone: The antigen is not known.

The specimen sequenced was PBMCs. The rearrangement links TRBV5-1 to TRBJ2-1, with 11 bases identical to TRBD2. The sequence came from a woman aged 40 to 55 in good health and CMV-seronegative. The CDR3 DNA reads as TGCGCCAGCAGCTTACTAGCGGGGGCGGGAAATGAGCAGTTCTTC. Translating it yields CASSLLAGAGNEQFF.